One sample yielded the 23 T cell receptor beta chains listed below, sequenced in a study of blood T cells in healthy people across ages. Alongside a J-beta primer mix, a sample-barcoded 5' primer served in a second PCR lasting about 7 to 11 cycles. TCRdb processed the 5' RACE reads anew with MiXCR; each CDR3 protein has one entry. The repertoire holds 650,000 to 1,000,000 distinct CDR3 sequences, with roughly 35% as singletons. The sequenced sample consisted of blood. Receptors originate from a man between 18 and 29 years old in good health.

As for this clonotype: A much larger clone lies one base from this, so it may be a read error. This chain links TRBV7-2 with TRBJ2-3; 8 nucleotides agree with TRBD1. CDR1 is SGHTA, CDR2 FQGNSA, per germline. The CDR3 is 18 residues long. V lost 2 bases, J lost 8 bases, and 18 bases stayed unmatched. CDR3 sequence: CASSLRWSGGAIGGTQYF. CDR3 nucleotides: TGTGCCAGCAGCTTACGGTGGTCAGGGGGCGCGATCGGAGGTACGCAGTATTTT.

The table lists this clonotype with many counts. The rearrangement joins TRBV12-3 or TRBV12-4 to TRBJ2-3; the match to TRBD1 covers 8 bases. There are 16 residues in the CDR3. V trimming: 5 bases; J trimming: 5 bases; junction bases outside the gene matches: 12. Here the CDR3 reads CASSPPGGAHKDTQYF. The CDR3 bases are TGTGCCAGCAGTCCCCCAGGGGGCGCACACAAAGATACGCAGTATTTT.

There are a few counts of this clonotype. This sequence may be a read error, since a much larger clone differs from it by one base. The chain couples TRBV12-3 or TRBV12-4 to TRBJ2-3; D call uncertain. There are 12 residues in the CDR3. Trimming shortened V by 4 bases and J by 10 bases, and 12 bases separated the two germline ends. Written as DNA, the CDR3 is TGTGCCAGCAGTTCCGAGTTTGGTGCGCAGTATTTT. Protein: CASSSEFGAQYF.

This clonotype was detected a few times. This rearrangement joins TRBV10-3 to TRBJ1-1; unclear D gene. The CDR3 is 13 residues long. CDR1 ENHRY and CDR2 SYGVKD come from the germline V gene. The germline V and J ends were trimmed by 6 bases and 1 base, with 9 bases remaining between them. The CDR3 nucleotides read TGTGCCATCAGAGAAGGTCCGAACACTGAAGCTTTCTTT. It codes for CAIREGPNTEAFF.

This clonotype showed up just once. V gene TRBV6-1 combines with J gene TRBJ2-3; D is unclear. V lost 4 bases and J 2 bases, leaving 13 bases between the germline ends. CDR1 and CDR2 (germline): MNHNS, SASEGT. The length of the CDR3 is 15 residues. The CDR3 nucleotides are TGTGCCAGCAGTGGAGGAATTCCACTCACAGATACGCAGTATTTT. Its protein is CASSGGIPLTDTQYF.

There are many counts of this clonotype. The chain is built from TRBV20-1 and TRBJ2-3; possible D gene TRBD1, 6 bases. From germline, CDR1 is DFQATT and CDR2 SNEGSKA (reference sequence). The CDR3 spans 18 residues. V was clipped by 0 bases and J by 8 bases, with 27 bases between them. CDR3 nucleotide sequence: TGCAGTGCTAGAGATCTGTCCCTGTCGGGACCCCCCAGGGGTACGCAGTATTTT. This encodes CSARDLSLSGPPRGTQYF.

The rearrangement joins TRBV27 to TRBJ1-2; possible D gene TRBD1, 5 bases. Trimming took off 1 base at V and 7 bases at J, with 10 bases between the two ends. The CDR3 is made up of 13 amino acids. Germline CDR1 reads MNHEY; CDR2 reads SMNVEV (reference sequence). The CDR3 DNA follows: TGTGCCAGCAGTTTATATCAGGGATCTGGCTACACCTTC. Translating gives CASSLYQGSGYTF.

This clonotype came up many times. The chain recombines TRBV12-3 or TRBV12-4 with TRBJ1-1; D ambiguous. The germline V and J ends were trimmed by 6 bases and 5 bases, with 10 bases remaining between them. CDR3 length equals 12 residues. The CDR3 bases are TGTGCCAGCAGGCCGCAGGTAACTGAAGCTTTCTTT. Its protein product is CASRPQVTEAFF.

This clonotype was seen many times. The chain recombines TRBV12-3 or TRBV12-4 with TRBJ2-1; 8 bases line up with TRBD2. V shed 4 bases, J shed 0 bases, and the junction held 8 bases outside the gene matches. CDR3 length equals 17 residues. The CDR3 sequence: CASSSPGGTSSYNEQFF. CDR3 nucleotide sequence: TGTGCCAGCAGTTCCCCTGGGGGGACTAGCTCCTACAATGAGCAGTTCTTC.

As concerns this clonotype: A much larger clone differs from this one at a single base, so this may be a read error. The chain couples TRBV9 to TRBJ2-5; 9 bases agree with TRBD2. The trim removed 0 bases at V and 11 bases at J, leaving 11 bases unmatched. The CDR3 has 15 residues. From germline, CDR1 is SGDLS and CDR2 YYNGEE. This chain's CDR3 is CASSVGGGARNEQYF. CDR3 sequence (DNA): TGTGCCAGCAGCGTAGGCGGGGGGGCCAGGAATGAGCAGTACTTC.

This clonotype was picked up many times. The chain combines TRBV7-9 with TRBJ1-2; 8 bases align to TRBD1. This CDR3 comprises 14 residues. Germline CDR1 and CDR2: SEHNR and FQNEAQ (reference sequence). V dropped 5 bases and J dropped 3; count of bases not matched to a gene: 5. The CDR3 is CASSHRDRHYGYTF. CDR3 bases: TGTGCCAGCAGCCACCGGGACAGGCACTATGGCTACACCTTC.

The chain recombines TRBV20-1 with TRBJ1-2, with a tentative D call TRBD1 (6 bases). Germline CDR1 and CDR2: DFQATT and SNEGSKA (reference sequence). The CDR3 extends over 13 amino acids. The V end was cut by 6 bases, the J end by 2 bases, with 13 bases between. Here the CDR3 reads CSATGRGNYGYTF. The CDR3 DNA reads as TGCAGTGCGACCGGGAGGGGGAACTATGGCTACACCTTC.

The genes are TRBV7-9 and TRBJ2-3; D is uncertain. This CDR3 is built from 15 residues. Germline V CDR1 and CDR2: SEHNR, FQNEAQ (reference sequence). Trimming removed 5 bases at V and 2 bases at J, with 14 bases between. CDR3 protein: CASSPTETLTDTQYF. CDR3 DNA sequence: TGTGCCAGCAGCCCAACCGAGACTCTCACAGATACGCAGTATTTT.

The J gene is TRBJ1-6, the V gene TRBV27; D remains ambiguous. This CDR3 has 14 amino acids. V was clipped by 3 bases and J by 10 bases, with 13 bases between them. CDR1 MNHEY and CDR2 SMNVEV come from the germline V gene (reference sequence). The CDR3 nucleotides read TGTGCCAGCAGTTTTTTGGAGGGAGAATCACCCCTCCACTTT. This translates into CASSFLEGESPLHF.

The sample holds a few counts of this clonotype. The V call is TRBV27, the J call TRBJ1-4; D may be TRBD1 (5 bases). Germline V gene data show CDR1 as MNHEY and CDR2 as SMNVEV (reference sequence). Trimming removed 5 bases from V and 7 bases from J, with 14 bases in between. The CDR3 has 14 residues. CDR3 sequence reads: CASSMQGTAEKLFF. The CDR3 DNA reads TGTGCCAGCAGTATGCAGGGAACTGCTGAAAAACTGTTTTTT. Full variable domain (missing parts from reference TRBV27 and TRBJ1-4): EAQVTQNPRYLITVTGKKLTVTCSQNMNHEYMSWYRQDPGLGLRQIYYSMNVEVTDKGDVPEGYKVSRKEKRNFPLILESPSPNQTSLYFCASSMQGTAEKLFFGSGTQLSVL.

In this sample, this clonotype turned up a few times. V usage is TRBV7-2 and J usage is TRBJ2-3; 15 nucleotides line up with TRBD2. CDR1 is SGHTA and CDR2 is FQGNSA in the germline V gene. There are 16 residues in the CDR3. With 3 bases clipped from V and 4 bases from J, the junction kept 2 bases outside the gene matches. This CDR3 reads CASSFGTSGGSDTQYF. The CDR3 region has the DNA TGTGCCAGCAGCTTCGGGACTAGCGGGGGGTCAGATACGCAGTATTTT.

This clonotype has more than one count but fewer than ten. The V and J genes are TRBV12-3 or TRBV12-4 and TRBJ2-1, with 12 bases aligning to TRBD2. CDR3 length equals 15 residues. The trim removed 3 bases at V and 6 bases at J, leaving 3 bases unmatched. This chain's CDR3 is CASSLTSGGVNEQFF. Written as DNA, the CDR3 is TGTGCCAGCAGTTTGACTAGCGGGGGCGTCAATGAGCAGTTCTTC.

J is TRBJ2-1 and V is TRBV7-6, with TRBD2 matching over 9 bases. V was clipped by 6 bases and J by 9 bases; unmatched bases: 15. Germline V gene data show CDR1 as SGHVS and CDR2 as FNYEAQ. The CDR3 runs to 16 residues. CDR3 sequence reads: CASSQPSAGGPSEQFF. CDR3 nucleotide sequence: TGTGCCAGCAGTCAACCTTCCGCGGGGGGGCCAAGTGAGCAGTTCTTC.

In its sample, this clonotype was seen a few times. The V gene is TRBV20-1, the J gene TRBJ1-6; 9 bases match TRBD1. The CDR3 runs 17 residues. The V and J ends lost 3 bases and 5 bases, in that order; junction bases with no gene match: 11. Germline assignment: CDR1 DFQATT and CDR2 SNEGSKA (reference sequence). This chain's CDR3 is CSARTGGRGENNSPLHF. CDR3 bases: TGCAGTGCTAGGACAGGGGGTAGGGGGGAGAATAATTCACCCCTCCACTTT.

There are a few counts of this clonotype. The V call is TRBV7-9, the J call TRBJ2-1; the D gene could be TRBD1 or TRBD2 (6 bases each). Per the germline V gene, CDR1 is SEHNR and CDR2 is FQNEAQ (reference sequence). CDR3 length: 14 amino acids. Trimming took 2 bases from V and 9 from J, leaving 14 bases between them. The CDR3 nucleotides read TGTGCCAGCAGCTTACTACAGGGTAGCGGTGAGCAGTTCTTC. This codes for CASSLLQGSGEQFF.

This clonotype has more than one count but fewer than ten. The chain is built from TRBV29-1 and TRBJ2-6; TRBD1 matches at 10 bases. In germline, CDR1 is SQVTM, CDR2 ANQGSEA. Unmatched junction bases numbered 5, after V lost 4 bases and J lost 2 bases. This CDR3 spans 16 amino acids. The CDR3 spells CSVGDRGLAGANVLTF. CDR3 coding DNA: TGCAGCGTTGGTGACAGGGGGCTTGCTGGGGCCAACGTCCTGACTTTC.

This clonotype was detected a few times. V and J are TRBV27 and TRBJ1-5; D is undetermined. This CDR3 region has 15 residues. Per germline, CDR1 MNHEY and CDR2 SMNVEV (reference sequence). The germline V and J ends were trimmed by 0 bases and 4 bases, with 10 bases remaining between them. The CDR3, as DNA: TGTGCCAGCAGTTTATCTGCGGGAAGGAATCAGCCCCAGCATTTT. Translation gives CASSLSAGRNQPQHF.

Of note for this clonotype: One junction end does not reproduce the germline sequence, and a read error may be involved. This chain links TRBV7-2 with TRBJ2-7; D possibly matches TRBD1 or TRBD2 (5 bases each). The CDR3 runs to 14 residues. CDR1 is SGHTA, CDR2 FQGNSA, per germline. CDR3: CVSSHRDGAYEQYF. In nucleotides, the CDR3 is TGTGTCAGCAGCCACCGGGACGGAGCCTACGAGCAGTACTTC.